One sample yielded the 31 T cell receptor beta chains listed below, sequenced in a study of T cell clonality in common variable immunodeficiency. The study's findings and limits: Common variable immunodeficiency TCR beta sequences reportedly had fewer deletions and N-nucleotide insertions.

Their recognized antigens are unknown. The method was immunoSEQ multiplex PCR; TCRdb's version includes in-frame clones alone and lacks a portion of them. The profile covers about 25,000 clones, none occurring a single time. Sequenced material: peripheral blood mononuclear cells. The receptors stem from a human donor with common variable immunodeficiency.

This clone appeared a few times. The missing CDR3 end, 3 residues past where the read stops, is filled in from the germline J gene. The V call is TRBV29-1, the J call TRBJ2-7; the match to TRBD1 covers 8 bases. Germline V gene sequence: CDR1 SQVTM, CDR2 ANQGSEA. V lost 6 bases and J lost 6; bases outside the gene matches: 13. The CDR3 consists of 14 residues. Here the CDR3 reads CSVGPAGQVAEQYF. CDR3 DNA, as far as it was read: TGCAGCGTCGGGCCGGCGGGACAGGTGGCCGAG.

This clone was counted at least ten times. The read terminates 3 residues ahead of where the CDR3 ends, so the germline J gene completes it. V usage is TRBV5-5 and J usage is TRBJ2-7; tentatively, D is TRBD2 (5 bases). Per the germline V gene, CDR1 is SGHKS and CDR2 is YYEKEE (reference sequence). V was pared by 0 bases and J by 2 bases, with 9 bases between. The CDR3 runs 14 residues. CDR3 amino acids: CASSLGTRTYEQYF. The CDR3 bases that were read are TGTGCCAGCAGCTTGGGAACTAGGACCTACGAG. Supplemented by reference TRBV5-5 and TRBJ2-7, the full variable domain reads DAGVTQSPTHLIKTRGQQVTLRCSPISGHKSVSWYQQVLGQGPQFIFQYYEKEERGRGNFPDRFSARQFPNYSSELNVNALLLGDSALYLCASSLGTRTYEQYFGPGTRLTVT.

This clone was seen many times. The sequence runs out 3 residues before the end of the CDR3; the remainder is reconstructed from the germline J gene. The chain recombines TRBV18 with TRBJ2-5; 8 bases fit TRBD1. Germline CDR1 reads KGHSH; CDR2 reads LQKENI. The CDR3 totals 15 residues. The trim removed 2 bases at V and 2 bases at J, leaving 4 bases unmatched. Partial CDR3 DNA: TGTGCCAGCTCACCAGGCAGGGGGCGGCAAGAGACC. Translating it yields CASSPGRGRQET. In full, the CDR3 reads CASSPGRGRQETQYF.

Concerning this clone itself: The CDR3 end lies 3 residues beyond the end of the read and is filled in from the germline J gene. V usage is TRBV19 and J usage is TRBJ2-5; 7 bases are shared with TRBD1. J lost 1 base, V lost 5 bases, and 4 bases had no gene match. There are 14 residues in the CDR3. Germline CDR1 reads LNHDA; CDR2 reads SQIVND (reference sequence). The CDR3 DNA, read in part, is TGTGCCAGTAGTCGGGGACAGCCCCAAGAGACC. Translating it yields CASSRGQPQET. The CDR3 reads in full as CASSRGQPQETQYF.

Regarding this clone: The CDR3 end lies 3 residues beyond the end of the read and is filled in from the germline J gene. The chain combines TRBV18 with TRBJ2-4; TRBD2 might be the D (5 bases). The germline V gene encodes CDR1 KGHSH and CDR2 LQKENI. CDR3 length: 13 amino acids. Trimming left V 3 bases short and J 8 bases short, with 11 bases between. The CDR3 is CASSPLAEDIQYF. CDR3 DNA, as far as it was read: TGTGCCAGCTCACCCCTCGCGGAGGACATT.

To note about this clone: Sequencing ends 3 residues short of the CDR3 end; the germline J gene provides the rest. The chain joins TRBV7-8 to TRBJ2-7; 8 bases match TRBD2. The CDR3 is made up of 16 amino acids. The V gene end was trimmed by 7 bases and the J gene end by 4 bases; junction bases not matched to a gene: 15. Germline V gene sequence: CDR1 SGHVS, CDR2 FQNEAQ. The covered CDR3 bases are TGTGCCAGCATCGACAGCGGGGGCTGGAGGCCTTACGAG. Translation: CASIDSGGWRPYE. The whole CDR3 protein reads CASIDSGGWRPYEQYF.

The covered CDR3 bases are TGTGCCAGCAGCCTCGGGACAGGGCCGACCTACGAG. Its protein is CASSLGTGPTYE. In full, the CDR3 reads CASSLGTGPTYEQYF. The chain couples TRBV7-6 to TRBJ2-7, with 9 bases identical to TRBD1. The CDR3 goes on 3 residues after the read ends, and that part is filled in from the germline J gene. V lost 5 bases and J lost 2; bases outside the gene matches: 7. Germline V gives CDR1 SGHVS, CDR2 FNYEAQ. The CDR3 runs 15 residues.

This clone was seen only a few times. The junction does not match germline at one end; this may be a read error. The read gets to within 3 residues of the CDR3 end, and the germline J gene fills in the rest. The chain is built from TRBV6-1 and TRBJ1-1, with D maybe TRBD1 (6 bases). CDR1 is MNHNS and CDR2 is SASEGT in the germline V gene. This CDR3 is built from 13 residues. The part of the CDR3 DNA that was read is TGTGCCAGCAGGGAAGACAGGAGGGATGAA. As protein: CASREDRRDE. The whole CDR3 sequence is CASREDRRDEAFF.

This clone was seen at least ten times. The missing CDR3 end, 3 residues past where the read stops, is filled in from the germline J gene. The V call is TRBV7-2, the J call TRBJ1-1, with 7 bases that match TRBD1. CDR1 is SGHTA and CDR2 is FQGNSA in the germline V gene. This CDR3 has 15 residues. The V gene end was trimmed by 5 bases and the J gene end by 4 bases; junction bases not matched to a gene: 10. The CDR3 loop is CASSQGRGRGTEAFF. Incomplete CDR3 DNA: TGTGCCAGCAGCCAGGGGAGGGGGCGGGGCACTGAA.

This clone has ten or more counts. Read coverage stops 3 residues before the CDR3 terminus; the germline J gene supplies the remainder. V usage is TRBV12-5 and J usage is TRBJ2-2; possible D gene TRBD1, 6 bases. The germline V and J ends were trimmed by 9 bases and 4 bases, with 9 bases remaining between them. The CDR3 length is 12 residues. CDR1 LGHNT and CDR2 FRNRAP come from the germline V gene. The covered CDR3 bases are TGTGCTAGGGGGGCAACCACCGGGGAG. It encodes CARGATTGE. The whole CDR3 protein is CARGATTGELFF.

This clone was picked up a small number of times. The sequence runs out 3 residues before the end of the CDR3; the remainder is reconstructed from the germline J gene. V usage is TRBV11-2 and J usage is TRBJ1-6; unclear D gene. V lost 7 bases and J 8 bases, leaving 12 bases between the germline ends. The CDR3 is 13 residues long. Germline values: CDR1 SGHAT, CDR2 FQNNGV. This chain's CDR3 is CASTSNRDSPLHF. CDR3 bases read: TGTGCCAGCACCTCTAATAGGGATTCACCC. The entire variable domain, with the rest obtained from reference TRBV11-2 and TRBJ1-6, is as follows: EAGVAQSPRYKIIEKRQSVAFWCNPISGHATLYWYQQILGQGPKLLIQFQNNGVVDDSQLPKDRFSAERLKGVDSTLKIQPAKLEDSAVYLCASTSNRDSPLHFGNGTRLTVT.

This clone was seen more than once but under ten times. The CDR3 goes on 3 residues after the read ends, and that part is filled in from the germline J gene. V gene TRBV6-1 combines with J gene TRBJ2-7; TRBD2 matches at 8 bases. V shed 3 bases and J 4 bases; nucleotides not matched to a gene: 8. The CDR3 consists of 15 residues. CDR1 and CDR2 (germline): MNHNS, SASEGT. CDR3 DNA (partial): TGTGCCAGCAGTGAGCTGCCCAGCGGGAGTTACGAG. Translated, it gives CASSELPSGSYE. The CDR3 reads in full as CASSELPSGSYEQYF.

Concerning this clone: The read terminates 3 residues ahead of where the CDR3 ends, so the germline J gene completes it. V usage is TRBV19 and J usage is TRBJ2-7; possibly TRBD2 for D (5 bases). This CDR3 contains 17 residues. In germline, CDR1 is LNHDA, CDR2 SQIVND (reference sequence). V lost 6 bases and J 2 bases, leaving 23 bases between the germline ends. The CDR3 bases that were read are TGTGCCAGTAGCCAATTCCCCCAGGCGGGCACGGCCTACGAG. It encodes CASSQFPQAGTAYE. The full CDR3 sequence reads CASSQFPQAGTAYEQYF.

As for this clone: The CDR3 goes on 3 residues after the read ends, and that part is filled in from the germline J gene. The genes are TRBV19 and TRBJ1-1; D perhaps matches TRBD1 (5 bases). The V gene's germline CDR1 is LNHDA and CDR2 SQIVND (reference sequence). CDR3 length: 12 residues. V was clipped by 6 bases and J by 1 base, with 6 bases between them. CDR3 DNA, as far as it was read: TGTGCCAGTAGGACAGAGAACACTGAA. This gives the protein CASRTENTE. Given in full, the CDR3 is CASRTENTEAFF.

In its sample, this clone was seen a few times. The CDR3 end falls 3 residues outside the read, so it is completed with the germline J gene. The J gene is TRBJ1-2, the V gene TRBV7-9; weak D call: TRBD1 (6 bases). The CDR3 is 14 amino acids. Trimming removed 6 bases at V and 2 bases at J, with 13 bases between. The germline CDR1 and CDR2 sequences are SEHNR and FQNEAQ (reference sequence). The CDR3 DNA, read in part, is TGTGCCAGCAGACCAGGGACATCAAACTATGGC. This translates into CASRPGTSNYG. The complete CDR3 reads CASRPGTSNYGYTF. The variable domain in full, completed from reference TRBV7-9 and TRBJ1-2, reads DTGVSQNPRHKITKRGQNVTFRCDPISEHNRLYWYRQTLGQGPEFLTYFQNEAQLEKSRLLSDRFSAERPKGSFSTLEIQRTEQGDSAMYLCASRPGTSNYGYTFGSGTRLTVV.

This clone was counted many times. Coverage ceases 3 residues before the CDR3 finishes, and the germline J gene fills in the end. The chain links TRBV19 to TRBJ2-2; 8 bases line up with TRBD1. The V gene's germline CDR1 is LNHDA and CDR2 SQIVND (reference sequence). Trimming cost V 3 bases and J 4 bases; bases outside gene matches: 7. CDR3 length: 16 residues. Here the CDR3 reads CASSIGLDRGTGELFF. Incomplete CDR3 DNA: TGTGCCAGTAGTATCGGTCTTGACAGGGGCACCGGGGAG. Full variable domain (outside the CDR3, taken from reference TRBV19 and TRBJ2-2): DGGITQSPKYLFRKEGQNVTLSCEQNLNHDAMYWYRQDPGQGLRLIYYSQIVNDFQKGDIAEGYSVSREKKESFPLTVTSAQKNPTAFYLCASSIGLDRGTGELFFGEGSRLTVL.

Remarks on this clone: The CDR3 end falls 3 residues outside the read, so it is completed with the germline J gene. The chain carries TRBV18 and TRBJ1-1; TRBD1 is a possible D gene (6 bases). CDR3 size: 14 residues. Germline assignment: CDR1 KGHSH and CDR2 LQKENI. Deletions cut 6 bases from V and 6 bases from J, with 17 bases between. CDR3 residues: CASSHSQGLSEAFF. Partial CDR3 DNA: TGTGCCAGCTCCCATTCGCAGGGGCTCTCTGAA.

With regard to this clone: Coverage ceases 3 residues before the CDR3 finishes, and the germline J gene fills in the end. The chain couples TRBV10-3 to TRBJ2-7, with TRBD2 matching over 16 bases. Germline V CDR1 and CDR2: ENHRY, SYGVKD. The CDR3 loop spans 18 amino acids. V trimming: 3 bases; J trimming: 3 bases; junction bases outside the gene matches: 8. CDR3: CAISEPPGLAGGRYEQYF. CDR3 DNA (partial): TGTGCCATCAGTGAACCGCCGGGACTAGCGGGAGGGCGCTACGAG.

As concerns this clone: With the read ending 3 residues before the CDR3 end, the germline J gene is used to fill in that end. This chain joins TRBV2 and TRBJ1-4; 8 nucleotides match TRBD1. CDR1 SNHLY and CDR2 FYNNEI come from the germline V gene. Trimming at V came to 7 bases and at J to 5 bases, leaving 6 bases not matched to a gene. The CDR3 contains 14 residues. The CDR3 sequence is CASKIGTGNEKLFF. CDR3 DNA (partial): TGTGCCAGCAAAATTGGGACAGGAAATGAAAAA.

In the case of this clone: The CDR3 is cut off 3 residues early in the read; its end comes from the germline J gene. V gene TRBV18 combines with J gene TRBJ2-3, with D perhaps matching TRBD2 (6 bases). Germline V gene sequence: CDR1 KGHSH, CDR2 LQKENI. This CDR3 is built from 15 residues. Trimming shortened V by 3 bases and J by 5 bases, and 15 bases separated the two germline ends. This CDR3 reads CASSPTEGLVDTQYF. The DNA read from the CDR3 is TGTGCCAGCTCACCTACGGAGGGCTTGGTAGATACG. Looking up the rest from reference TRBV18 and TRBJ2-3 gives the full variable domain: NAGVMQNPRHLVRRRGQEARLRCSPMKGHSHVYWYRQLPEEGLKFMVYLQKENIIDESGMPKERFSAEFPKEGPSILRIQQVVRGDSAAYFCASSPTEGLVDTQYFGPGTRLTVL.

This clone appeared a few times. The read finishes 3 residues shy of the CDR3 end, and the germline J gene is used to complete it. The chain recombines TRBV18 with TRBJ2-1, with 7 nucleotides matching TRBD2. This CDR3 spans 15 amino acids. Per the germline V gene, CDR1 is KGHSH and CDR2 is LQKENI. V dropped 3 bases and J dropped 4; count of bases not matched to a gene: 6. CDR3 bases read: TGTGCCAGCTCACCCGGACTAGATAAGTACAATGAG. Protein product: CASSPGLDKYNE. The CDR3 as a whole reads CASSPGLDKYNEQFF.

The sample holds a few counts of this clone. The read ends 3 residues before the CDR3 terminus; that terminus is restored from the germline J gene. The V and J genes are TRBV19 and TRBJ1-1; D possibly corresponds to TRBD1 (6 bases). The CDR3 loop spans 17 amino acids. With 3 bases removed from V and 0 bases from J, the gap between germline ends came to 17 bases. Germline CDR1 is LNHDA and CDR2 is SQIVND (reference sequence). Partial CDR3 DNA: TGTGCCAGTAGTATCCCCACAGGGAGGGGGATGAACACTGAA. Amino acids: CASSIPTGRGMNTE. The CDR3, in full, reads CASSIPTGRGMNTEAFF.

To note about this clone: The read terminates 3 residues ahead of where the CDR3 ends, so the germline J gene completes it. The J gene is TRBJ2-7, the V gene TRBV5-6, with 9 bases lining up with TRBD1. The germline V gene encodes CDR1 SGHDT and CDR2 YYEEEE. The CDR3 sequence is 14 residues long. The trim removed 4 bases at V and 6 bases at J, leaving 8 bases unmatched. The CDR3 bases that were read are TGTGCCAGCAGCGCCAGGGGACAGGGTTCCGAG. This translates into CASSARGQGSE. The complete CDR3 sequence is CASSARGQGSEQYF.

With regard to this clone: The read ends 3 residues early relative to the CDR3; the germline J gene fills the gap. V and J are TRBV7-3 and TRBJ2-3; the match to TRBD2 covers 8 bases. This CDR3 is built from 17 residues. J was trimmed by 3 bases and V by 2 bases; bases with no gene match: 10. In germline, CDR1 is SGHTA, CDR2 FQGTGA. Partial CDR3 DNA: TGTGCCAGCAGCTTACGAGGTAGCGGGACTCGTACAGATACG. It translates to CASSLRGSGTRTDT. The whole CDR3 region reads CASSLRGSGTRTDTQYF.

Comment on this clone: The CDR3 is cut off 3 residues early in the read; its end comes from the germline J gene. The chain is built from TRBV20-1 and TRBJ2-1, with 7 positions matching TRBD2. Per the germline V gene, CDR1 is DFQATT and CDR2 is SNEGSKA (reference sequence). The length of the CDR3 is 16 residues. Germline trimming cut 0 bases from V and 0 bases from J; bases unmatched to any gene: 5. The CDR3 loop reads CSAREVSGRSYNEQFF. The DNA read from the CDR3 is TGCAGTGCTAGAGAGGTTAGCGGGCGCTCCTACAATGAG.

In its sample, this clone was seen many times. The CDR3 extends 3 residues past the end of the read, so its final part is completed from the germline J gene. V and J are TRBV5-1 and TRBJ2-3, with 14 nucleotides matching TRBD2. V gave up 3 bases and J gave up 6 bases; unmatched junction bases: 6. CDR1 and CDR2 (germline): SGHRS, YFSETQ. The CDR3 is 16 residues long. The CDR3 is CASSWGLAGAGDTQYF. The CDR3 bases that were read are TGCGCCAGCAGCTGGGGACTAGCGGGAGCGGGGGATACG. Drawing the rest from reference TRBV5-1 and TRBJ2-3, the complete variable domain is KAGVTQTPRYLIKTRGQQVTLSCSPISGHRSVSWYQQTPGQGLQFLFEYFSETQRNKGNFPGRFSGRQFSNSRSEMNVSTLELGDSALYLCASSWGLAGAGDTQYFGPGTRLTVL.

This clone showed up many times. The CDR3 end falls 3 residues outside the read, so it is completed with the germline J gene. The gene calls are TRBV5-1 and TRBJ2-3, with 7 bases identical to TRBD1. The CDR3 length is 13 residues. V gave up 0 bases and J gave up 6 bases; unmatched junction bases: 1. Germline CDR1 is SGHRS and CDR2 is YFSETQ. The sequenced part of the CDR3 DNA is TGCGCCAGCAGCTTGGTGGGACAGGATACG. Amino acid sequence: CASSLVGQDT. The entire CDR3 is CASSLVGQDTQYF. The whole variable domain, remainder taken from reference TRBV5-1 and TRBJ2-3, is KAGVTQTPRYLIKTRGQQVTLSCSPISGHRSVSWYQQTPGQGLQFLFEYFSETQRNKGNFPGRFSGRQFSNSRSEMNVSTLELGDSALYLCASSLVGQDTQYFGPGTRLTVL.

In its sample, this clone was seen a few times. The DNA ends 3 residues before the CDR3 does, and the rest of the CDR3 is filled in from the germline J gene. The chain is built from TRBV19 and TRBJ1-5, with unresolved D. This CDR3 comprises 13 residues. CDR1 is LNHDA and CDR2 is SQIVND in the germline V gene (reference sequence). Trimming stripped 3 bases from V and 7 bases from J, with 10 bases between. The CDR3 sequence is CASSIQVGQPQHF. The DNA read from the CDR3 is TGTGCCAGTAGTATTCAGGTCGGCCAGCCC.

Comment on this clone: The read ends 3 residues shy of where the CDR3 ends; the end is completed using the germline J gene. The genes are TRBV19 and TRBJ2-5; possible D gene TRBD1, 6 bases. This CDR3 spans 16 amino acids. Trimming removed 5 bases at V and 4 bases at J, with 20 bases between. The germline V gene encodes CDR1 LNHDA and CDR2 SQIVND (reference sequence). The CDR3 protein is CASSFLGTKGRETQYF. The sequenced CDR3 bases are TGTGCCAGTAGTTTTCTCGGGACAAAGGGGCGAGAGACC. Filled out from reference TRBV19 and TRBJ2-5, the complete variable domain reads DGGITQSPKYLFRKEGQNVTLSCEQNLNHDAMYWYRQDPGQGLRLIYYSQIVNDFQKGDIAEGYSVSREKKESFPLTVTSAQKNPTAFYLCASSFLGTKGRETQYFGPGTRLLVL.

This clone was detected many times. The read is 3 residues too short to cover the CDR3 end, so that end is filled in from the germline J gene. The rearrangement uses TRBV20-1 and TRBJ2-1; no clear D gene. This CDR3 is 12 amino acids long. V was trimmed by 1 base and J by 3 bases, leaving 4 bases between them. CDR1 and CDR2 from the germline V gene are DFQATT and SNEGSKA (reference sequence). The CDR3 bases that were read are TGCAGTGCTAGAGCGGGCTACAATGAG. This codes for CSARAGYNE. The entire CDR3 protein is CSARAGYNEQFF.

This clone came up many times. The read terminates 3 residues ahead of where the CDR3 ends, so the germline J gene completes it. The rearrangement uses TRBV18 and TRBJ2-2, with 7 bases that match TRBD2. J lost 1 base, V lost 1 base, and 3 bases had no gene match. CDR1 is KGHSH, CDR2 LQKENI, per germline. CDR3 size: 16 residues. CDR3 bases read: TGTGCCAGCTCACCACGGGCTAGCGGGAACACCGGGGAG. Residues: CASSPRASGNTGE. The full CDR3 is CASSPRASGNTGELFF.